One sample yielded the 21 T cell receptor beta chains listed below, sequenced in a study of T cell responses to AZD1222 COVID-19 vaccine. TCRdb's table, derived via immunoSEQ multiplex PCR, lists solely in-frame clones and lacks some. The table lists around 120,000 clones, about 90% of them singletons. Sequenced here: peripheral blood, sampled 28 days after the second AZD1222 dose. All receptors come from an adult who received the AZD1222 COVID-19 vaccine.

The genes are TRBV6-1 and TRBJ1-2; D not resolved. V lost 2 bases, J lost 7 bases, and 14 bases lay in between. Germline lookup yields CDR1 MNHNS and CDR2 SASEGT. The CDR3 is made up of 14 amino acids. CDR3 residues: CASSEPGGFPGYTF. The DNA of the CDR3 is TGTGCCAGCAGTGAACCGGGAGGCTTCCCTGGCTACACCTTC.

The CDR3 DNA reads as TGTGCCAGCAGCCCGACGCAGGGCTCTCGGAACACCATATATTTT. Protein product: CASSPTQGSRNTIYF. The rearrangement links TRBV14 to TRBJ1-3, with a possible D match to TRBD1 (5 bases). Germline-derived CDR1 and CDR2 are SGHDN and FVKESK. The CDR3 covers 15 residues. V shed 4 bases and J shed 7 bases, with 17 bases lying between them.

The rearrangement joins TRBV18 to TRBJ1-4; D gene unclear. Trimming removed 3 bases at V and 2 bases at J, with 4 bases between. The CDR3 extends over 13 amino acids. Germline V CDR1 and CDR2: KGHSH, LQKENI. The chain's CDR3 is CASSPYTNEKLFF. CDR3 DNA: TGTGCCAGCTCACCGTATACTAATGAAAAACTGTTTTTT.

The rearrangement joins TRBV14 to TRBJ2-5; 7 nucleotides agree with TRBD1. Germline V gene sequence: CDR1 SGHDN, CDR2 FVKESK. The length of the CDR3 is 18 residues. V lost 1 base to trimming and J lost 2 bases; unmatched junction nucleotides: 13. CDR3 protein: CASSQVSRGFYLQETQYF. The CDR3, as DNA: TGTGCCAGCAGCCAAGTCTCCAGGGGGTTTTACTTACAAGAGACCCAGTACTTC.

V is TRBV15 and J is TRBJ2-2, with unresolved D. The V gene lost 0 bases and the J gene lost 5 bases, with 10 bases spanning the gap. This CDR3 contains 15 residues. Germline V lookup: CDR1 LNHNV, CDR2 YYDKDF (reference sequence). The CDR3 DNA is TGTGCCACCAGCAGAGATGAAGTCCGGACCGGGGAGCTGTTTTTT. Amino acids: CATSRDEVRTGELFF. Full variable domain (missing parts from reference TRBV15 and TRBJ2-2): DAMVIQNPRYQVTQFGKPVTLSCSQTLNHNVMYWYQQKSSQAPKLLFHYYDKDFNNEADTPDNFQSRRPNTSFCFLDIRSPGLGDTAMYLCATSRDEVRTGELFFGEGSRLTVL.

The rearrangement links TRBV4-2 to TRBJ1-4; D possibly corresponds to TRBD1 (5 bases). The CDR3 length is 14 residues. Trimming pared 0 bases from V and 5 bases from J, leaving 7 bases between. Germline V gene data show CDR1 as LGHNA and CDR2 as YNFKEQ. The CDR3 DNA sequence: TGTGCCAGCAGCCAAGACGGGGGGAATGAAAAACTGTTTTTT. Translated, it gives CASSQDGGNEKLFF.

There are a few counts of this clone. The chain recombines TRBV7-6 with TRBJ1-2; 11 nucleotides agree with TRBD1. Germline V gives CDR1 SGHVS, CDR2 FNYEAQ. This CDR3 is 14 amino acids long. The J segment lost 7 bases and the V segment lost 4 bases, leaving 5 bases of the junction unmatched. Here the CDR3 reads CASSWGQGDTGYTF. DNA of the CDR3: TGTGCCAGCAGCTGGGGACAGGGGGATACTGGCTACACCTTC.

Comment on this clone: Mismatch with germline at one junction end may stem from a read error. CDR3 in amino acids: CASSLFWDTETQYF. The CDR3 coding sequence is TGTGCTAGCAGCTTATTTTGGGACACGGAGACCCAGTACTTC. The chain has TRBV7-7 and TRBJ2-5, with D perhaps matching TRBD1 (6 bases). The CDR3 runs 14 residues. Germline CDR1 reads SSHAT; CDR2 reads FNYEAQ (reference sequence).

The chain couples TRBV6-5 to TRBJ1-2; D gene ambiguous. From germline, CDR1 is MNHEY and CDR2 SVGAGI. This CDR3 has 14 residues. Trimming removed 6 bases at V and 4 bases at J, with 15 bases between. CDR3 in amino acids: CASSAGVSSYGYTF. CDR3 nucleotide sequence: TGTGCCAGCAGCGCGGGAGTGAGTAGCTATGGCTACACCTTC.

This clone was picked up a small number of times. DNA for the CDR3: TGTGCCAGCTCACCAGCTTCAGACTATGGCTACACCTTC. Its translation is CASSPASDYGYTF. This chain uses TRBV18 with TRBJ1-2; D remains ambiguous. Germline loops: CDR1 KGHSH, CDR2 LQKENI. The CDR3 spans 13 residues. The V end lost 2 bases, the J end lost 3 bases, and 7 bases lay between the germline ends.

The V call is TRBV30, the J call TRBJ2-7; D assignment may be TRBD1 or TRBD2 (5 bases each). V was shortened by 4 bases and J by 2 bases, with 15 bases between the two germline ends. Germline V lookup: CDR1 GTSNPN, CDR2 SVGIG (reference sequence). This CDR3 is 14 amino acids long. The CDR3 here is CAWMGRKGPYEQYF. CDR3 coding DNA: TGTGCCTGGATGGGACGAAAAGGGCCCTACGAGCAGTACTTC.

The rearrangement uses TRBV18 and TRBJ1-3; 7 nucleotides agree with TRBD1. The CDR3 sequence is 17 residues long. The germline V gene encodes CDR1 KGHSH and CDR2 LQKENI. Unmatched junction bases numbered 8, after V lost 3 bases and J lost 0 bases. The CDR3 spells CASSPDRAVNSGNTIYF. The CDR3 DNA reads TGTGCCAGCTCACCCGACAGGGCCGTAAACTCTGGAAACACCATATATTTT.

J is TRBJ1-1 and V is TRBV20-1, with unresolved D. V dropped 3 bases and J dropped 0 bases, with 8 bases sitting between them. Germline V gene sequence: CDR1 DFQATT, CDR2 SNEGSKA (reference sequence). This CDR3 spans 13 amino acids. DNA for the CDR3: TGCAGTGCTAGTAACAGTCTGAACACTGAAGCTTTCTTT. This encodes CSASNSLNTEAFF.

Many counts were recorded for this clone. The chain couples TRBV18 to TRBJ2-2; weak D call: TRBD1 (6 bases). The CDR3 has 14 residues. Trimming left V 5 bases short and J 6 bases short, with 13 bases between. Germline V gene data show CDR1 as KGHSH and CDR2 as LQKENI. CDR3 sequence reads: CASSSGAGAGELFF. CDR3 nucleotides: TGTGCCAGCTCATCCGGCGCAGGGGCCGGGGAGCTGTTTTTT.

The J gene is TRBJ2-5, the V gene TRBV4-3; D unresolved. Deletions cut 4 bases from V and 0 bases from J, with 9 bases between. The germline gives CDR1 LGHNA, CDR2 YSLEER. The CDR3 spans 14 residues. The CDR3 DNA reads TGCGCCAGCAGCCTTAACGCGAACCAAGAGACCCAGTACTTC. Its translation: CASSLNANQETQYF.

This sequence joins TRBV5-4 and TRBJ2-2; 15 bases are shared with TRBD2. The CDR3 is 18 amino acids. CDR1 and CDR2 from the germline V gene are SGHNT and YYREEE (reference sequence). With 0 bases clipped from V and 5 bases from J, the junction kept 5 bases outside the gene matches. The CDR3 here is CASSLGGLAGGQTGELFF. The CDR3 nucleotides read TGTGCCAGCAGCTTGGGAGGACTAGCGGGGGGGCAAACCGGGGAGCTGTTTTTT.

The chain carries TRBV19 and TRBJ2-7, with D possibly being TRBD1 or TRBD2 (6 bases each). CDR3 length equals 13 residues. V lost 9 bases and J 1 base, leaving 13 bases between the germline ends. Per germline, CDR1 LNHDA and CDR2 SQIVND (reference sequence). For the CDR3, the DNA is TGTGCCAGCCAAGGGGGGACATCCTACGAGCAGTACTTC. Amino acids: CASQGGTSYEQYF. The full variable domain, completed using reference TRBV19 and TRBJ2-7, is DGGITQSPKYLFRKEGQNVTLSCEQNLNHDAMYWYRQDPGQGLRLIYYSQIVNDFQKGDIAEGYSVSREKKESFPLTVTSAQKNPTAFYLCASQGGTSYEQYFGPGTRLTVT.

The J gene is TRBJ1-1, the V gene TRBV3-1 (or the pseudogene TRBV3-2), with a possible D match to TRBD1 (5 bases). The CDR3 extends over 14 amino acids. Per germline, CDR1 LGHDT and CDR2 YNNKEL (reference sequence). Trimming left V 5 bases short and J 3 bases short, with 13 bases between. CDR3 DNA: TGTGCCAGCAGCGTGGCACAGGAGGACACTGAAGCTTTCTTT. Protein: CASSVAQEDTEAFF.

For this clone: The same CDR3 is also encoded by other DNA sequences in this sample. This chain links TRBV7-3 with TRBJ1-6; D remains unclear. Germline V gene lookup returns CDR1 SGHTA and CDR2 FQGTGA. The CDR3 totals 14 residues. Trimming pared 2 bases from V and 1 base from J, leaving 3 bases between. The CDR3 coding sequence is TGTGCCAGCAGCTTAGGATCCTATAATTCACCCCTCCACTTT. This encodes CASSLGSYNSPLHF. Full variable domain (missing parts from reference TRBV7-3 and TRBJ1-6): GAGVSQTPSNKVTEKGKYVELRCDPISGHTALYWYRQSLGQGPEFLIYFQGTGAADDSGLPNDRFFAVRPEGSVSTLKIQRTERGDSAVYLCASSLGSYNSPLHFGNGTRLTVT.

The chain is built from TRBV5-1 and TRBJ2-7; no clear D gene. This CDR3 contains 14 residues. The germline V gene encodes CDR1 SGHRS and CDR2 YFSETQ. Trimming left V 7 bases short and J 1 base short, with 15 bases between. The CDR3 loop reads CASGNGPTSYEQYF. CDR3 bases: TGCGCCAGCGGCAACGGGCCCACGTCCTACGAGCAGTACTTC.

V gene TRBV7-9 combines with J gene TRBJ2-7; D gene unclear. Trimming left V 4 bases short and J 6 bases short, with 16 bases between. This CDR3 region has 14 residues. Per the germline V gene, CDR1 is SEHNR and CDR2 is FQNEAQ (reference sequence). The CDR3 loop is CASSYRWPPLEQYF. The CDR3 DNA reads as TGTGCCAGCAGCTACCGATGGCCTCCTCTCGAGCAGTACTTC.